This TCR beta chain emerged from a study of T cell responses to AZD1222 COVID-19 vaccine. Study findings and constraints: Of spike-specific TCRs, nearly half reportedly target regions left unmutated in variants. Rises in breadth and depth of Spike-specific TCRs came after two AZD1222 doses. Dominant CD4 TCR responses targeted spike regions 160-218 and 743-854.

Concerning this clone: The antigen remains undetermined.

Some clones are missing from TCRdb's copy, which holds only in-frame ones; the method was immunoSEQ multiplex PCR. The table shows tens of thousands of clones, with about 91% occurring only once. The sequencing used peripheral blood, collected 28 days after the second AZD1222 dose. The clonotype originates from an adult who received the AZD1222 COVID-19 vaccine.

The CDR3 protein is CASSLVAGGGETQYF. The CDR3 DNA sequence: TGTGCCAGCAGCTTAGTGGCAGGGGGAGGTGAGACCCAGTACTTC. The chain uses TRBV11-2 and TRBJ2-5, with TRBD1 as a possible D gene (7 bases). The length of the CDR3 is 15 residues. The V and J ends lost 1 base and 5 bases respectively, with 14 bases between them. The germline V gene has CDR1 SGHAT and CDR2 FQNNGV.